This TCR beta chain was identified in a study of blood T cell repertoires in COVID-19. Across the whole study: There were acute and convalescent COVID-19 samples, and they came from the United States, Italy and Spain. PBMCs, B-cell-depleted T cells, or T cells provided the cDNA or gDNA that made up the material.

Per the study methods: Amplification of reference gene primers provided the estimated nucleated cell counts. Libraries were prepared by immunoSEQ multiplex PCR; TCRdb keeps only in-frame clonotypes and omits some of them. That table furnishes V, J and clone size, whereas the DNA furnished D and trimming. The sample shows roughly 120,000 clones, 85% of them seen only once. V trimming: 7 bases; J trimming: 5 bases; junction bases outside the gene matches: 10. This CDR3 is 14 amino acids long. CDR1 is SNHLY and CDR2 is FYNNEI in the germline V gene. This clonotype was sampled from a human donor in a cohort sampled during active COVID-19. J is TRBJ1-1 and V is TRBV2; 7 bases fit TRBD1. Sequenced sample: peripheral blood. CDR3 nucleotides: TGTGCCAGCATCCCCGACAGGGCAGGAACTGAAGCTTTCTTT. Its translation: CASIPDRAGTEAFF.